This section outlines one T cell receptor (beta chain) sequence together with its context. The sample is drawn from a study of cytomegalovirus exposure and HLA in healthy donors. Primers: 60 Vbeta forward and 13 Jbeta reverse. Profiled with immunoSEQ multiplex PCR; TCRdb holds only in-frame clones, not every one. The sample lists about 98,000 clones, approximately 69% occurring once. The origin of this receptor is a female donor in good health and CMV-seronegative. Source material: PBMCs.

The CDR3 DNA reads TGCAGCGTTCTGACAGGCGCCTACGAGCAGTACTTC. Its translation is CSVLTGAYEQYF. The V and J genes are TRBV29-1 and TRBJ2-7, with TRBD1 as a possible D gene (6 bases). Germline CDR1 is SQVTM and CDR2 is ANQGSEA. CDR3 length: 12 residues. Trimming left V 5 bases short and J 2 bases short, with 10 bases between.